This is a list of T cell receptor beta chains from one sample in a study of T cell responses to AZD1222 COVID-19 vaccine. Repertoires were generated with immunoSEQ multiplex PCR, while TCRdb's copy carries only in-frame clones and drops some. The sample has more than 110,000 clones, more than 75% seen once. The sample consisted of peripheral blood, taken 28 days after the second AZD1222 dose. The receptors come from an adult who received the AZD1222 COVID-19 vaccine. Each CDR3 is given with its conserved first and last residue. The D gene is left open where the match is weak. Size values are once, few and many counts, or a class for expanded clones, and some rows have none.

.	TRBV19	.	TRBJ2-6	CASSGYSGANVLTF	TGTGCCAGTTCAGGATATTCTGGGGCCAACGTCCTGACTTTC
.	TRBV19	.	TRBJ2-1	CASSATGFYNEQFF	TGTGCCAGTAGTGCCACGGGCTTCTACAATGAGCAGTTCTTC
.	TRBV5-5	.	TRBJ1-1	CASKGHTEAFF	TGTGCCAGCAAAGGCCACACTGAAGCTTTCTTT
TRBD1	TRBV29-1	.	TRBJ2-7	CSADRGGEQYF	TGCAGCGCCGACAGGGGAGGCGAGCAGTACTTC
TRBD1	TRBV9	.	TRBJ1-2	CASSRQGAAYGYTF	TGTGCCAGCAGTAGACAGGGGGCTGCCTATGGCTACACCTTC
.	TRBV28	.	TRBJ1-1	CASRTGQTDTEAFF	TGTGCCAGCAGGACAGGACAAACAGACACTGAAGCTTTCTTT
.	TRBV15	once	TRBJ2-7	CATSRGGGGSYEQYF	TGTGCCACCAGCAGAGGGGGCGGTGGGTCCTACGAGCAGTACTTC
.	TRBV28	.	TRBJ2-7	CASSLAGFTGYEQYF	TGTGCCAGCAGCCTGGCAGGGTTTACGGGATACGAGCAGTACTTC
TRBD1	TRBV7-6	.	TRBJ2-7	CASSLGVQGAHEQYF	TGTGCCAGCAGCTTAGGGGTACAGGGGGCCCACGAGCAGTACTTC
TRBD2	TRBV11-2	.	TRBJ2-1	CASSLRLAVYNEQFF	TGTGCCAGCAGCTTAAGGCTAGCGGTCTACAATGAGCAGTTCTTC